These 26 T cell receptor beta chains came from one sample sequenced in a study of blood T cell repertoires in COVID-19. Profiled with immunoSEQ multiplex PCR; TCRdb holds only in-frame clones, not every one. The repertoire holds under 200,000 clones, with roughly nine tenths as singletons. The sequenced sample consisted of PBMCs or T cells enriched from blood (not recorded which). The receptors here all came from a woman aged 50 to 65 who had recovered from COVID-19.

CDR3 sequence: CASSDSGTGATDTQYF. CDR3 sequence (DNA): TGTGCCAGCAGTGACTCCGGGACAGGGGCCACAGATACGCAGTATTTT. This rearrangement joins TRBV6-4 to TRBJ2-3; TRBD1 matches 10 bases. The CDR3 extends over 16 amino acids. CDR1 and CDR2 (germline): MRHNA, SNTAGT. Trimming took 0 bases from V and 2 from J; bases not matched to a gene: 2.

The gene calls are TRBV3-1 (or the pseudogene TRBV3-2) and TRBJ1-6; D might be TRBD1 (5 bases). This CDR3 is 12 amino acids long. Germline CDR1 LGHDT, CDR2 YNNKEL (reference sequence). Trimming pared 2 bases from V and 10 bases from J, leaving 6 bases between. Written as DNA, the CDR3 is TGTGCCAGCAGCCAACAGGGCTCACCCCTCCACTTT. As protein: CASSQQGSPLHF.

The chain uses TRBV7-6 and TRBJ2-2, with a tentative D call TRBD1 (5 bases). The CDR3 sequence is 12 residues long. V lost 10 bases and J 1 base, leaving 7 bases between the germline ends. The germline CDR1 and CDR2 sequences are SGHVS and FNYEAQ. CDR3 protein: CATDRNTGELFF. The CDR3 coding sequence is TGTGCCACTGACAGGAACACCGGGGAGCTGTTTTTT.

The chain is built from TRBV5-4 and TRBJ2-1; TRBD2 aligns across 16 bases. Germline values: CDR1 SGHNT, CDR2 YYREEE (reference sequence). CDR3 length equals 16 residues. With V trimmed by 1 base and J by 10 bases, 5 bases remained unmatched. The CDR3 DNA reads TGTGCCAGCAGCTTGCGGGGACTAGCGGGAGGGGGGGAGCAGTTCTTC. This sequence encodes CASSLRGLAGGGEQFF. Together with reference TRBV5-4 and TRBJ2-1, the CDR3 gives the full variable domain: ETGVTQSPTHLIKTRGQQVTLRCSSQSGHNTVSWYQQALGQGPQFIFQYYREEENGRGNFPPRFSGLQFPNYSSELNVNALELDDSALYLCASSLRGLAGGGEQFFGPGTRLTVL.

The CDR3 protein is CASSHLDSGKETQYF. Here the CDR3 DNA reads TGCGCCAGCAGCCACCTTGATAGCGGGAAAGAGACCCAGTACTTC. The chain couples TRBV4-1 to TRBJ2-5; 8 bases are a match to TRBD2. V shed 3 bases and J 3 bases; nucleotides not matched to a gene: 6. The CDR3 has 15 residues. Germline loops: CDR1 MGHRA, CDR2 YSYEKL.

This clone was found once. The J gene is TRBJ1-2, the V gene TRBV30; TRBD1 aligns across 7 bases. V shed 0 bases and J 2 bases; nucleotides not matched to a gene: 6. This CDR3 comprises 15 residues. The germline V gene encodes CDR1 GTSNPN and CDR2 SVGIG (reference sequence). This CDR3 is CAWSVFQGGNYGYTF. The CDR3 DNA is TGTGCCTGGAGTGTATTTCAGGGGGGCAACTATGGCTACACCTTC. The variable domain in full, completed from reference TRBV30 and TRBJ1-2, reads SQTIHQWPATLVQPVGSPLSLECTVEGTSNPNLYWYRQAAGRGLQLLFYSVGIGQISSEVPQNLSASRPQDRQFILSSKKLLLSDSGFYLCAWSVFQGGNYGYTFGSGTRLTVV.

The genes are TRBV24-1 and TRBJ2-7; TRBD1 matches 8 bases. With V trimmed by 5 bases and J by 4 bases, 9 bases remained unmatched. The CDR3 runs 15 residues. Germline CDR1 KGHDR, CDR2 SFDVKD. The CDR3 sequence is CATSGPGTGGYEQYF. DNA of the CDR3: TGTGCCACCAGTGGCCCCGGGACAGGAGGATACGAGCAGTACTTC.

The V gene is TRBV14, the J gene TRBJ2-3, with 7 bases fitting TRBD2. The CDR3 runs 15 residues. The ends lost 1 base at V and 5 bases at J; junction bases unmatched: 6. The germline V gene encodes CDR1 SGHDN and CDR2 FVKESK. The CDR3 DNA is TGTGCCAGCAGCCAAGCGGGAGGAGGGAAAGATACGCAGTATTTT. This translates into CASSQAGGGKDTQYF.

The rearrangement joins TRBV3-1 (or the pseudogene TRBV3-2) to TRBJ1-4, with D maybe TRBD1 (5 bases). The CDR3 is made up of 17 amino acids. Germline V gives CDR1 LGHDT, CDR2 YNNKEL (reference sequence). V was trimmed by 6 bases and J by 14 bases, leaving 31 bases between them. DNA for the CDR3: TGTGCCAGCAGAGAAGGGTGGCAGAGGCGCGTGGGGGGAGCTCTGTTTTTT. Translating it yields CASREGWQRRVGGALFF.

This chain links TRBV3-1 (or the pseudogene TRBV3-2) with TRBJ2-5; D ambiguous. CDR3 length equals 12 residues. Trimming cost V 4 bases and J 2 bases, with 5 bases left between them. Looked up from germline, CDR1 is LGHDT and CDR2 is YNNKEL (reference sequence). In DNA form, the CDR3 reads TGTGCCAGCAGCCTCGTGCAAGAGACCCAGTACTTC. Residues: CASSLVQETQYF.

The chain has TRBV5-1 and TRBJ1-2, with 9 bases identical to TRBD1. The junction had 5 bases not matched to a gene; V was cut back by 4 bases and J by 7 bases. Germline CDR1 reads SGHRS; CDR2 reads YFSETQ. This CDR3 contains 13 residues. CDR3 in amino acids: CASSPGQGGGYTF. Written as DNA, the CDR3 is TGCGCCAGCAGCCCGGGACAGGGCGGTGGCTACACCTTC. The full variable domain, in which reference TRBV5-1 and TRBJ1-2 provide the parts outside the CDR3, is KAGVTQTPRYLIKTRGQQVTLSCSPISGHRSVSWYQQTPGQGLQFLFEYFSETQRNKGNFPGRFSGRQFSNSRSEMNVSTLELGDSALYLCASSPGQGGGYTFGSGTRLTVV.

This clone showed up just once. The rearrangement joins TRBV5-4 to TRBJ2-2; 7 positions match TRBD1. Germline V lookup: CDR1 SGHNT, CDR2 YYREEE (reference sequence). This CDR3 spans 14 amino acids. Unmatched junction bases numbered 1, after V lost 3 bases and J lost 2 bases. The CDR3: CASSWDSNTGELFF. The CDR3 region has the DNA TGTGCCAGCAGCTGGGACAGTAACACCGGGGAGCTGTTTTTT.

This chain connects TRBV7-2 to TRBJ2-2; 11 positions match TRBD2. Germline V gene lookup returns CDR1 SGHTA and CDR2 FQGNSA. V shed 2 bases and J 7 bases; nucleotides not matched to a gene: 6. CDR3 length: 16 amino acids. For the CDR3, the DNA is TGTGCCAGCAGCTTAAGGGCTAGCGGGAGGAGCGGGGAGCTGTTTTTT. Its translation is CASSLRASGRSGELFF.

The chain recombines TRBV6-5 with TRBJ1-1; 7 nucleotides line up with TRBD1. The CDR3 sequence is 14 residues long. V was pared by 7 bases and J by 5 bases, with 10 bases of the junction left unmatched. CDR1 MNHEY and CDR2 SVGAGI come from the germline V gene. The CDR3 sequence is CASILTGVGTEAFF. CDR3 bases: TGTGCCAGCATACTAACAGGGGTCGGAACTGAAGCTTTCTTT.

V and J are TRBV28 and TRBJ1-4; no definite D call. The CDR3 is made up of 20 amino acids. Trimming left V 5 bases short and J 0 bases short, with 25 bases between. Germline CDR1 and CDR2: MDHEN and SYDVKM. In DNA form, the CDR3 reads TGTGCCAGCAGTCAGAGGCTAGGGAGCCACGACACCGCAACTAATGAAAAACTGTTTTTT. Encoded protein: CASSQRLGSHDTATNEKLFF.

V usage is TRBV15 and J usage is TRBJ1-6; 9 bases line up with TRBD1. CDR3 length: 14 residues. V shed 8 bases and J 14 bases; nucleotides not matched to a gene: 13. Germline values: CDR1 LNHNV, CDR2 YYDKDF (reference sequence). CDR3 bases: TGTGCCACCTCATTGGGGACAGGGTTTATGTCCCTCCACTTT. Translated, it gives CATSLGTGFMSLHF.

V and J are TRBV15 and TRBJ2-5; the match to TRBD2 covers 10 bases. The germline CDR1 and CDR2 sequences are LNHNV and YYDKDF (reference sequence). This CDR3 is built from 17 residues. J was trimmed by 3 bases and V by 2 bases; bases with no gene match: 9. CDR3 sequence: CATSRYSSGRGEETQYF. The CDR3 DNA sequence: TGTGCCACCAGCAGATACTCTAGCGGGAGAGGCGAAGAGACCCAGTACTTC.

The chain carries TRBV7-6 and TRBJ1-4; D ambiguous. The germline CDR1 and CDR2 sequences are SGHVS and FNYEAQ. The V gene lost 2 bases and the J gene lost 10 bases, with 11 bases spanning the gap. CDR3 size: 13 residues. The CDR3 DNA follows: TGTGCCAGCAGCTTAAAGGAGGGCGGAAAACTGTTTTTT. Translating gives CASSLKEGGKLFF.

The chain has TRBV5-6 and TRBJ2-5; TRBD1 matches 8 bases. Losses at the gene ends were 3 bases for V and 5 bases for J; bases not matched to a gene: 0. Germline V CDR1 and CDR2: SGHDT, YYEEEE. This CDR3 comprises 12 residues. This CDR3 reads CASSWTGETQYF. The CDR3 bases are TGTGCCAGCAGCTGGACAGGGGAGACCCAGTACTTC.

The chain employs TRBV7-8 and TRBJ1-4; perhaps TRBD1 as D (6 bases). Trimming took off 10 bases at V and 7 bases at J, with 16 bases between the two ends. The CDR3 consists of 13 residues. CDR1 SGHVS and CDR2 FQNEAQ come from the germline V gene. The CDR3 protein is CATHRDRSEKLFF. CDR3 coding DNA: TGTGCCACTCACAGGGACCGAAGTGAAAAACTGTTTTTT. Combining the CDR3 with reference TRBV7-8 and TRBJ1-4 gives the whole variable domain GAGVSQSPRYKVAKRGQDVALRCDPISGHVSLFWYQQALGQGPEFLTYFQNEAQLDKSGLPSDRFFAERPEGSVSTLKIQRTQQEDSAVYLCATHRDRSEKLFFGSGTQLSVL.

In DNA, the CDR3 is TGTGCCAGCAGTGACTCTAACACCGGGGAGCTGTTTTTT. It encodes CASSDSNTGELFF. The chain joins TRBV28 to TRBJ2-2; D is uncertain. There are 13 residues in the CDR3. Deletions cut 5 bases from V and 2 bases from J, with 6 bases between. The V gene's germline CDR1 is MDHEN and CDR2 SYDVKM.

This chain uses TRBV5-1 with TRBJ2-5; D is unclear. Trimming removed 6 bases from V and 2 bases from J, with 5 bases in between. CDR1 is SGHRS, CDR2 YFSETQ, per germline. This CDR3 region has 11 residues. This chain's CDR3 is CASTEQETQYF. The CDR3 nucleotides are TGCGCCAGCACAGAACAAGAGACCCAGTACTTC.

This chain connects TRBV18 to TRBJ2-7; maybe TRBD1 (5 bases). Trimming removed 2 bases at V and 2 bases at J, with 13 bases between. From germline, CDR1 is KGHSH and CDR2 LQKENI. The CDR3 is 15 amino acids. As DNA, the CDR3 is TGTGCCAGCTCACCAGGTGGGCAGGGCCCCTACGAGCAGTACTTC. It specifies CASSPGGQGPYEQYF.

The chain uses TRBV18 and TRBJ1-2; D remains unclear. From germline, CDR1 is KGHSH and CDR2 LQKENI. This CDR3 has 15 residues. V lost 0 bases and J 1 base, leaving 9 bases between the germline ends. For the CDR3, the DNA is TGTGCCAGCTCACCACCGGTGAACAGTAACTATGGCTACACCTTC. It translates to CASSPPVNSNYGYTF.

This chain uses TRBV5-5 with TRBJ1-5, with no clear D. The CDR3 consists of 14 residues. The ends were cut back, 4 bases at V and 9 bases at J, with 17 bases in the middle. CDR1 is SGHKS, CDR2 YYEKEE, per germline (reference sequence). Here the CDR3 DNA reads TGTGCCAGCAGCGAGGTAGAGGGCAAACGGCCCCAGCATTTT. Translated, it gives CASSEVEGKRPQHF.

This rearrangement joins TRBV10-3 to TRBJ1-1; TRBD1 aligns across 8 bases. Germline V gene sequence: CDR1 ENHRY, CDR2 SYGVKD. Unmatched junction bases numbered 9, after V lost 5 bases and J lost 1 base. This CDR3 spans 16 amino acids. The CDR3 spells CAISRGQGSWNTEAFF. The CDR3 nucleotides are TGTGCCATCAGTCGAGGACAGGGTTCGTGGAACACTGAAGCTTTCTTT.